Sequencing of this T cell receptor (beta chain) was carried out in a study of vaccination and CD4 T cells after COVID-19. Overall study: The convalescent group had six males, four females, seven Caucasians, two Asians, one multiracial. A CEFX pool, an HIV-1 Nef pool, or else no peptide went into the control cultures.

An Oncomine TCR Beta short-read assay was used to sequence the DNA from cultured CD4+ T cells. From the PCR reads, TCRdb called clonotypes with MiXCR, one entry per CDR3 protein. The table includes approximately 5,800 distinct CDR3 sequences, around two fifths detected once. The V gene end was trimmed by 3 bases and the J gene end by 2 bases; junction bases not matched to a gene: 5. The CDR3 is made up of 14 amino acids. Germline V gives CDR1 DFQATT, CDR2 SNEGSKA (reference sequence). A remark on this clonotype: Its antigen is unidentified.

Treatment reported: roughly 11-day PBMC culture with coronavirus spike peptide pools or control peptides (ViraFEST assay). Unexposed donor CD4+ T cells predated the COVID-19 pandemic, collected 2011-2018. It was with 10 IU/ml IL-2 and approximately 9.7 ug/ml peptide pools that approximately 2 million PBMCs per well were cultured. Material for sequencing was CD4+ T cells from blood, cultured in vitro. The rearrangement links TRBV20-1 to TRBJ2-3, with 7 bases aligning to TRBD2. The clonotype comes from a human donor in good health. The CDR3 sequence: CSARGLTYTDTQYF. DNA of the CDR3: TGCAGTGCTAGGGGACTAACCTACACAGATACGCAGTATTTT.